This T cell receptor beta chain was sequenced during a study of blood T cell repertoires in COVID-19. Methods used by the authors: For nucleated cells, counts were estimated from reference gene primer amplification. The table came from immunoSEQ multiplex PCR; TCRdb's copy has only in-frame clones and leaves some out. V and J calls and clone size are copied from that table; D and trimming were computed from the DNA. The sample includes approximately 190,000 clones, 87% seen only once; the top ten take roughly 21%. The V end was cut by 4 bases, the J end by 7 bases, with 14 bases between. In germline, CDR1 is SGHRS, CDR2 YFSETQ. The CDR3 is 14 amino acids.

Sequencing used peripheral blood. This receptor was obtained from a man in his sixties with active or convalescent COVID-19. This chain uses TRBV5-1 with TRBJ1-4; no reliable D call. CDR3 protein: CASSREWGSEKLFF. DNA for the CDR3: TGCGCCAGCAGCAGGGAGTGGGGAAGTGAAAAACTGTTTTTT.